The 19 T cell receptor beta chains below all came from one sample that was sequenced in a study of T cell repertoires in cytomegalovirus infection. TCRdb fed the reads into MiXCR, producing one record per CDR3 protein. The profile shows about 130,000 distinct CDR3 sequences, roughly 32% of them singletons. These receptors are not linked to any known antigen. The source material was CD8+ T cells from cultured PBMCs, sampled from culture after CMV antigen stimulation. Receptor source: a human donor in good health (CMV status not recorded). Some clones in this sample may be carry-over from other donors' samples.

This chain joins TRBV12-5 and TRBJ1-1; D gene ambiguous. Trimming removed 1 base from V and 7 bases from J, with 7 bases in between. From germline, CDR1 is LGHNT and CDR2 FRNRAP. CDR3 size: 12 residues. DNA of the CDR3: TGTGCTAGTGGTTTGGCAGGCTATGAAGCTTTCTTT. Protein product: CASGLAGYEAFF.

The gene calls are TRBV3-1 and TRBJ1-1; D is undetermined. From germline, CDR1 is LGHDT and CDR2 YNNKEL (reference sequence). The CDR3 sequence is 14 residues long. V was trimmed by 0 bases and J by 7 bases, leaving 12 bases between them. The CDR3 region is CASSQEGMVGEAFF. The DNA of the CDR3 is TGTGCCAGCAGCCAAGAGGGGATGGTTGGTGAAGCTTTCTTT.

V and J are TRBV5-6 and TRBJ2-2; D call uncertain. The CDR3 is made up of 13 amino acids. Trimming shortened V by 0 bases and J by 5 bases, and 5 bases separated the two germline ends. Per the germline V gene, CDR1 is SGHDT and CDR2 is YYEEEE. CDR3 amino acids: CASSLEPTGELFF. The CDR3 DNA sequence: TGTGCCAGCAGCTTGGAACCAACCGGGGAGCTGTTTTTT. The variable domain in full, with the rest retrieved from reference TRBV5-6 and TRBJ2-2, is DAGVTQSPTHLIKTRGQQVTLRCSPKSGHDTVSWYQQALGQGPQFIFQYYEEEERQRGNFPDRFSGHQFPNYSSELNVNALLLGDSALYLCASSLEPTGELFFGEGSRLTVL.

The V gene is TRBV7-9, the J gene TRBJ2-2, with 8 bases aligning to TRBD2. The CDR3 has 16 residues. The V gene end was trimmed by 3 bases and the J gene end by 2 bases; junction bases not matched to a gene: 5. From germline, CDR1 is SEHNR and CDR2 FQNEAQ (reference sequence). The CDR3 loop is CASSFSGGTNTGELFF. The CDR3 bases are TGTGCCAGCAGCTTCAGCGGGGGCACTAACACCGGGGAGCTGTTTTTT.

This clonotype was observed at least ten times. The chain has TRBV7-9 and TRBJ1-5, with a tentative D call TRBD1 (5 bases). The CDR3 sequence is 14 residues long. Trimming shortened V by 6 bases and J by 3 bases, and 12 bases separated the two germline ends. The germline V gene encodes CDR1 SEHNR and CDR2 FQNEAQ (reference sequence). This chain's CDR3 is CASRRDGYNQPQHF. The CDR3 nucleotides are TGTGCCAGCAGACGGGACGGTTACAATCAGCCCCAGCATTTT. The full variable domain, in which reference TRBV7-9 and TRBJ1-5 provide the parts outside the CDR3, is DTGVSQNPRHKITKRGQNVTFRCDPISEHNRLYWYRQTLGQGPEFLTYFQNEAQLEKSRLLSDRFSAERPKGSFSTLEIQRTEQGDSAMYLCASRRDGYNQPQHFGDGTRLSIL.

This clonotype came up once. This chain uses TRBV12-3 or TRBV12-4 with TRBJ2-1, with 9 bases fitting TRBD1. The CDR3 consists of 17 residues. Trimming at V came to 1 base and at J to 4 bases, leaving 8 bases not matched to a gene. The CDR3, as DNA: TGTGCCAGCAGTTTAGTAGGGACAGGGACCATTTACAATGAGCAGTTCTTC. Its translation is CASSLVGTGTIYNEQFF.

This clonotype has only a few counts. This chain connects TRBV4-1 to TRBJ2-7; TRBD2 is a possible D gene (5 bases). The germline V and J ends were trimmed by 0 bases and 2 bases, with 14 bases remaining between them. The CDR3 sequence is 16 residues long. Looked up from germline, CDR1 is MGHRA and CDR2 is YSYEKL. In DNA form, the CDR3 reads TGCGCCAGCAGCCAAGAGTCGGGGATGATAGCCTACGAGCAGTACTTC. This translates into CASSQESGMIAYEQYF.

This clonotype has a single count. The chain has TRBV15 and TRBJ1-3; TRBD1 aligns across 7 bases. The germline gives CDR1 LNHNV, CDR2 YYDKDF (reference sequence). CDR3 size: 22 residues. V was clipped by 3 bases and J by 0 bases; unmatched bases: 23. The CDR3, as DNA: TGTGCCACCAGCAGGTCCGGTGGGATCACGACCGGGACAGCAAGCTCTGGAAACACCATATATTTT. It specifies CATSRSGGITTGTASSGNTIYF.

V gene TRBV29-1 combines with J gene TRBJ1-1; D ambiguous. The CDR3 consists of 15 residues. With 1 base removed from V and 1 base from J, the gap between germline ends came to 13 bases. Germline V gene sequence: CDR1 SQVTM, CDR2 ANQGSEA. The CDR3 nucleotides read TGCAGCGTTGAAGCATTTGAGAACCCGAACACTGAAGCTTTCTTT. Protein sequence: CSVEAFENPNTEAFF. Looking up the rest from reference TRBV29-1 and TRBJ1-1 gives the full variable domain: SAVISQKPSRDICQRGTSLTIQCQVDSQVTMMFWYRQQPGQSLTLIATANQGSEATYESGFVIDKFPISRPNLTFSTLTVSNMSPEDSSIYLCSVEAFENPNTEAFFGQGTRLTVV.

This clonotype was recorded a few times. The chain is built from TRBV25-1 and TRBJ1-1, with 12 positions matching TRBD1. The CDR3 is made up of 19 amino acids. Germline CDR1 is MGHDK and CDR2 is SYGVNS. V shed 4 bases and J 4 bases; nucleotides not matched to a gene: 16. The chain's CDR3 is CASSALSGQGAAVGTEAFF. CDR3 bases: TGTGCCAGCAGTGCCCTTTCGGGACAGGGGGCTGCGGTGGGCACTGAAGCTTTCTTT.

This clonotype was recorded many times. CDR3 coding DNA: TGTGCCAGCAGCTTACAGGGATATAGCACAGATACGCAGTATTTT. As protein: CASSLQGYSTDTQYF. The rearrangement joins TRBV7-2 to TRBJ2-3, with TRBD1 as a possible D gene (5 bases). V was cut by 2 bases and J by 0 bases, with 9 bases left in between. CDR3 length: 15 amino acids. Germline-derived CDR1 and CDR2 are SGHTA and FQGNSA.

This clonotype was picked up a small number of times. This chain uses TRBV7-9 with TRBJ1-4; D gene unclear. V lost 5 bases, J lost 0 bases, and 16 bases lay in between. The CDR3 is made up of 17 amino acids. Germline V gene sequence: CDR1 SEHNR, CDR2 FQNEAQ (reference sequence). The CDR3 coding sequence is TGTGCCAGCAGCCAAGGCCCGGGGAAGGCAACTAATGAAAAACTGTTTTTT. It codes for CASSQGPGKATNEKLFF.

This clonotype was detected ten times or more. This sequence joins TRBV4-1 and TRBJ2-7; D possibly corresponds to TRBD2 (6 bases). The CDR3 loop spans 14 amino acids. Trimming shortened V by 0 bases and J by 2 bases, and 8 bases separated the two germline ends. Germline V gene lookup returns CDR1 MGHRA and CDR2 YSYEKL. The CDR3 protein is CASSQDWGAYEQYF. The DNA of the CDR3 is TGCGCCAGCAGCCAAGATTGGGGGGCCTACGAGCAGTACTTC.

This clonotype occurred a few times. This sequence joins TRBV7-8 and TRBJ2-7; no reliable D call. The CDR3 totals 15 residues. Trimming removed 2 bases at V and 0 bases at J, with 11 bases between. CDR1 SGHVS and CDR2 FQNEAQ come from the germline V gene. The CDR3 DNA reads as TGTGCCAGCAGCTTACATTATTCAGACTCCTACGAGCAGTACTTC. Translating gives CASSLHYSDSYEQYF.

This clonotype was detected a few times. The J gene is TRBJ2-7, the V gene TRBV19; D gene uncertain. Per germline, CDR1 LNHDA and CDR2 SQIVND (reference sequence). V was pared by 3 bases and J by 3 bases, with 9 bases between. The CDR3 has 13 residues. The CDR3: CASSMGRNYEQYF. DNA for the CDR3: TGTGCCAGTAGTATGGGCAGAAACTACGAGCAGTACTTC.

The V and J genes are TRBV27 and TRBJ1-1; D uncertain. This CDR3 spans 17 amino acids. Per the germline V gene, CDR1 is MNHEY and CDR2 is SMNVEV (reference sequence). V was cut by 1 base and J by 0 bases, with 15 bases left in between. DNA for the CDR3: TGTGCCAGCAGTTTATTGGCCCGAACCTACATGAACACTGAAGCTTTCTTT. Its translation: CASSLLARTYMNTEAFF.

This clonotype occurred many times. The chain joins TRBV12-3 or TRBV12-4 to TRBJ1-2, with a tentative D call TRBD1 (5 bases). The germline V and J ends were trimmed by 1 base and 8 bases, with 17 bases remaining between them. This CDR3 contains 15 residues. CDR3 DNA sequence: TGTGCCAGCAGTTTAGGGGTGGGGCCGGGGAGAGGCTACACCTTC. It is translated as CASSLGVGPGRGYTF.

J is TRBJ2-7 and V is TRBV5-1; 7 bases agree with TRBD2. Trimming removed 0 bases from V and 0 bases from J; junction bases left unmatched: 6. The length of the CDR3 is 16 residues. Per germline, CDR1 SGHRS and CDR2 YFSETQ. The CDR3 sequence: CASSLVAGLSSYEQYF. In DNA form, the CDR3 reads TGCGCCAGCAGCTTGGTAGCGGGTCTAAGCTCCTACGAGCAGTACTTC.

V gene TRBV7-2 combines with J gene TRBJ1-4, with D possibly matching TRBD1 (5 bases). The germline V and J ends were trimmed by 4 bases and 4 bases, with 16 bases remaining between them. The V gene's germline CDR1 is SGHTA and CDR2 FQGNSA. The CDR3 extends over 16 amino acids. This chain's CDR3 is CASSSLGGLVNEKLFF. The CDR3 nucleotides are TGTGCCAGCAGCTCCCTCGGGGGACTGGTTAATGAAAAACTGTTTTTT. Full variable domain (missing parts from reference TRBV7-2 and TRBJ1-4): GAGVSQSPSNKVTEKGKDVELRCDPISGHTALYWYRQSLGQGLEFLIYFQGNSAPDKSGLPSDRFSAERTGGSVSTLTIQRTQQEDSAVYLCASSSLGGLVNEKLFFGSGTQLSVL.